The sequence of this T cell receptor (beta chain) was determined in a study of vaccination and CD4 T cells after COVID-19. Study details: Investigators stimulated cells with overlapping spike peptides drawn from SARS-CoV-2, HCoV-NL63, HCoV-OC43 and HCoV-229E.

Stated treatment: approximately 9-day PBMC culture with coronavirus spike peptide pools or control peptides (ViraFEST assay). Under the ViraFEST approach, antigen-specific T cells were expanded with peptide pools and TCRs subsequently sequenced. The Oncomine TCR Beta short-read assay was applied to DNA of cultured CD4+ T cells. Once CD4+ T cells had been cultured, genomic DNA was extracted from them. From the PCR reads, TCRdb called clonotypes with MiXCR, one entry per CDR3 protein. The top ten hold roughly 15% of the sample, which has fewer than 15,000 distinct CDR3 sequences, about 28% seen once. This clonotype was observed a few times. Its specificity is unknown. Sequenced material: cultured CD4+ T cells from blood. This TCR derives from a human donor with COVID-19.

The CDR3 DNA is TGTGCCACCAGTCCCTCGGGAGGCTACACCTTC. It is translated as CATSPSGGYTF. The chain combines TRBV24-1 with TRBJ1-2; the D is unclear. V gave up 6 bases and J gave up 8 bases, with 9 bases separating them. In germline, CDR1 is KGHDR, CDR2 SFDVKD. The CDR3 is 11 amino acids.